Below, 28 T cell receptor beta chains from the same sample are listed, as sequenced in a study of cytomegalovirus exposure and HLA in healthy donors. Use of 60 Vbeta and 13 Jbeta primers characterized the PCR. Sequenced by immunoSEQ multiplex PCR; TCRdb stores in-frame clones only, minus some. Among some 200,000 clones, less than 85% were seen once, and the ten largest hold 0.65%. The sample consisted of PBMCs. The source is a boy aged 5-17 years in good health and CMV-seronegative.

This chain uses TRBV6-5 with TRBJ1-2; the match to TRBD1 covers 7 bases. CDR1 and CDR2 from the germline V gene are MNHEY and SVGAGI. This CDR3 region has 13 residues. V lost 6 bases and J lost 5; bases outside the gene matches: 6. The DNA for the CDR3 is TGTGCCAGCAGACTGGGACAGCTGTATGGCTACACCTTC. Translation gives CASRLGQLYGYTF.

The DNA for the CDR3 is TGTGCCTGGAGTGTATCGCCCTCAGGCCGCTACACCTTC. This translates into CAWSVSPSGRYTF. This chain connects TRBV30 to TRBJ1-2, with D unresolved. The CDR3 contains 13 residues. The V end lost 0 bases, the J end lost 9 bases, and 14 bases lay between the germline ends. The germline V gene encodes CDR1 GTSNPN and CDR2 SVGIG (reference sequence).

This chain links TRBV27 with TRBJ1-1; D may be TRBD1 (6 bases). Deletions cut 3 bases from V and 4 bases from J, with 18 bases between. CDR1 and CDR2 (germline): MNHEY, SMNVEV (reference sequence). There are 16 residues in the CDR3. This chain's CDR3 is CASSFYARGSLTEAFF. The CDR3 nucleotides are TGTGCCAGCAGTTTCTACGCCAGGGGTTCTCTCACTGAAGCTTTCTTT.

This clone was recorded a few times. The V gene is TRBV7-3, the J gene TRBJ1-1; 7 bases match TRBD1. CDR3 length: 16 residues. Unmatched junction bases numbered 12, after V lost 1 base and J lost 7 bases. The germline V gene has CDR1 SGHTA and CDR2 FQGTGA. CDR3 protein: CASSLKGAGGLNEAFF. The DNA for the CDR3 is TGTGCCAGCAGCTTAAAGGGGGCAGGGGGTCTAAATGAAGCTTTCTTT.

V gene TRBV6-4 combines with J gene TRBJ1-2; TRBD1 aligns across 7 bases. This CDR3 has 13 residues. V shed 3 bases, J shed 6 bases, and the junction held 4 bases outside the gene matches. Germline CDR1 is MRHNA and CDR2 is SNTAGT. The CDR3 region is CASSETGRNGYTF. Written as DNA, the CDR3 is TGTGCCAGCAGTGAGACAGGGAGGAATGGCTACACCTTC.

CDR3 sequence (DNA): TGTGCCAGCAGCCGGGACAGGCCAGCATGGGAGCAGTACTTC. Translating it yields CASSRDRPAWEQYF. The chain carries TRBV5-6 and TRBJ2-7, with 8 bases aligning to TRBD1. Per the germline V gene, CDR1 is SGHDT and CDR2 is YYEEEE. The CDR3 contains 14 residues. V shed 4 bases, J shed 7 bases, and the junction held 10 bases outside the gene matches.

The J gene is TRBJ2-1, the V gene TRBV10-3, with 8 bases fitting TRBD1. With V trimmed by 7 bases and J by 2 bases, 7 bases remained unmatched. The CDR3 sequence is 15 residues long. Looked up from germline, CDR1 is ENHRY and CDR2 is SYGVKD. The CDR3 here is CAIKVQGETYNEQFF. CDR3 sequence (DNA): TGTGCCATCAAAGTACAGGGGGAGACCTACAATGAGCAGTTCTTC.

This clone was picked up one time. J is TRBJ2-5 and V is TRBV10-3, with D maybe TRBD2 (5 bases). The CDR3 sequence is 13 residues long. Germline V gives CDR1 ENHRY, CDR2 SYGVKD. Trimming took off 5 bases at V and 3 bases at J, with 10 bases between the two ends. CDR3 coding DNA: TGTGCCATCAGTTTAACGGGAAAAGAGACCCAGTACTTC. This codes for CAISLTGKETQYF.

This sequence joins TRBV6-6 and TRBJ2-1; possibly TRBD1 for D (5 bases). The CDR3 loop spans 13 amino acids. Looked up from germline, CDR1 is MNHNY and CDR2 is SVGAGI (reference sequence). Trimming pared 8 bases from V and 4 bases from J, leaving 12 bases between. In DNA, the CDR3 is TGTGCCAGCGTCCGGGCAGGGTACAATGAGCAGTTCTTC. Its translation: CASVRAGYNEQFF.

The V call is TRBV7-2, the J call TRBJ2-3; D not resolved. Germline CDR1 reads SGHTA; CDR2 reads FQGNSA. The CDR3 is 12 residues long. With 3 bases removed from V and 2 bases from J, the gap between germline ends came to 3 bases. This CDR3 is CASSFYTDTQYF. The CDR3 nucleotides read TGTGCCAGCAGCTTTTACACAGATACGCAGTATTTT. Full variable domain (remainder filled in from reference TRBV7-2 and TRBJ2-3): GAGVSQSPSNKVTEKGKDVELRCDPISGHTALYWYRQSLGQGLEFLIYFQGNSAPDKSGLPSDRFSAERTGGSVSTLTIQRTQQEDSAVYLCASSFYTDTQYFGPGTRLTVL.

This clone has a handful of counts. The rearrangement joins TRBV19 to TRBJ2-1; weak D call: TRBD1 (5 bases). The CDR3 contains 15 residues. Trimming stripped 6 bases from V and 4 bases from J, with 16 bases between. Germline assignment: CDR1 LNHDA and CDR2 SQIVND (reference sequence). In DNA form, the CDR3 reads TGTGCCAGTAGACCTCGGCGGACAACATACAATGAGCAGTTCTTC. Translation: CASRPRRTTYNEQFF.

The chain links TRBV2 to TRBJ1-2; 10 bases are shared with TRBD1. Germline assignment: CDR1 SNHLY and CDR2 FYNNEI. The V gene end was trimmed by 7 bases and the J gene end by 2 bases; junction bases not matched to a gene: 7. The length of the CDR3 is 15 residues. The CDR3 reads CASKLGQGVNYGYTF. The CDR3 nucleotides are TGTGCCAGCAAACTTGGACAGGGGGTCAACTATGGCTACACCTTC.

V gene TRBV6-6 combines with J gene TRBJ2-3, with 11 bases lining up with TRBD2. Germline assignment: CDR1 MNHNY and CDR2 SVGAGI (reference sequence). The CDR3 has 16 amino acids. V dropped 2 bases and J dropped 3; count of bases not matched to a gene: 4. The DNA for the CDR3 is TGTGCCAGCAGTTACAGACTAGCGGGGACTACAGATACGCAGTATTTT. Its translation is CASSYRLAGTTDTQYF.

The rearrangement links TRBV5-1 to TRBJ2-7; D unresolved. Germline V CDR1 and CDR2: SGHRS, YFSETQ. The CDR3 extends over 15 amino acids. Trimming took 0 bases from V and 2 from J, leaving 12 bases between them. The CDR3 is CASSLALFGTYEQYF. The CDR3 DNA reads TGCGCCAGCAGCTTGGCCCTATTTGGTACCTACGAGCAGTACTTC.

The CDR3 is CASSQDTTGVTEAFF. DNA of the CDR3: TGCGCCAGCAGCCAAGATACCACGGGGGTTACTGAAGCTTTCTTT. J is TRBJ1-1 and V is TRBV4-1; possible D gene TRBD1, 5 bases. Germline V CDR1 and CDR2: MGHRA, YSYEKL. Trimming stripped 0 bases from V and 5 bases from J, with 13 bases between. There are 15 residues in the CDR3.

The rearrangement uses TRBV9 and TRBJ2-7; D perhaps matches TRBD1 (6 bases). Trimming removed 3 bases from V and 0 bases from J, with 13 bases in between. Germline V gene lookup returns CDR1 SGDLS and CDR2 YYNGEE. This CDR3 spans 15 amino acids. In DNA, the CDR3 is TGTGCCAGCAGCGGCAGACAGGAATTCTCCTACGAGCAGTACTTC. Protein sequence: CASSGRQEFSYEQYF.

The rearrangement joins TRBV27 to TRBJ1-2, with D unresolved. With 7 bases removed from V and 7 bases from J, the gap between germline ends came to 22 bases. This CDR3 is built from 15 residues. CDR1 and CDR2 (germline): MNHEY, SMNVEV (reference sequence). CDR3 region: CASTLRRPSFSGYTF. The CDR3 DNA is TGTGCCAGCACTCTCAGGAGGCCCTCCTTCTCTGGCTACACCTTC.

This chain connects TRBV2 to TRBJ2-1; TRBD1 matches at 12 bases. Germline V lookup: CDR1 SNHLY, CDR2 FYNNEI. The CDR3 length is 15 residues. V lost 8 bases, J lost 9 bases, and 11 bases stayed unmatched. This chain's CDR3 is CASLPPGQGAGEQFF. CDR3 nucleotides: TGTGCCAGCCTACCCCCGGGACAGGGGGCCGGTGAGCAGTTCTTC.

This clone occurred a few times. DNA of the CDR3: TGTGCCAGCAGTTACTCAGGAGCGGCAAGCTCCTACGAGCAGTACTTC. Amino acid sequence: CASSYSGAASSYEQYF. The J gene is TRBJ2-5, the V gene TRBV6-6; D possibly corresponds to TRBD2 (5 bases). Gene TRBJ2-7 matches the end of the DNA better, so the J call may be wrong. Germline CDR1 and CDR2: MNHNY and SVGAGI (reference sequence). This CDR3 is 16 amino acids long.

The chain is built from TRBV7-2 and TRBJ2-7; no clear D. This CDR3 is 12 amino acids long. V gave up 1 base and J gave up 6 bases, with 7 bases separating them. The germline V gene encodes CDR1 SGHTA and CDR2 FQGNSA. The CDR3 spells CASSLVVREQYF. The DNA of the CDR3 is TGTGCCAGCAGCTTAGTAGTTCGCGAGCAGTACTTC.

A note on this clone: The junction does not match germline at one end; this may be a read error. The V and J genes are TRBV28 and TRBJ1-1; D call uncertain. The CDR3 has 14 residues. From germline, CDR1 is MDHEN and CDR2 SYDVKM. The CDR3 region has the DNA TGTGCCAGCAGCCGTCGAACAGAGAACGCTGAAGCTTTCTTT. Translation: CASSRRTENAEAFF. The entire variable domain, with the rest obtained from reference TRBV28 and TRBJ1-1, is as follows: DVKVTQSSRYLVKRTGEKVFLECVQDMDHENMFWYRQDPGLGLRLIYFSYDVKMKEKGDIPEGYSVSREKKERFSLILESASTNQTSMYLCASSRRTENAEAFFGQGTRLTVV.

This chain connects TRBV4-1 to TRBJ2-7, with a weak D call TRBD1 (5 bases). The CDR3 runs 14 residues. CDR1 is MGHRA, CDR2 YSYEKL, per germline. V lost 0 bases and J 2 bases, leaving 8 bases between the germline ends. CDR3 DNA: TGCGCCAGCAGCCAAGAGACAGTAACCTACGAGCAGTACTTC. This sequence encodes CASSQETVTYEQYF.

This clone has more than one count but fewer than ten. DNA for the CDR3: TGTGCCAGCAGCCCAAGTCAGGGGGCGCCTGTTGACTCTGGAAACACCATATATTTT. This sequence encodes CASSPSQGAPVDSGNTIYF. The chain joins TRBV4-2 to TRBJ1-3, with 8 bases lining up with TRBD1. Germline assignment: CDR1 LGHNA and CDR2 YNFKEQ. V trimming: 4 bases; J trimming: 0 bases; junction bases outside the gene matches: 14. The CDR3 totals 19 residues.

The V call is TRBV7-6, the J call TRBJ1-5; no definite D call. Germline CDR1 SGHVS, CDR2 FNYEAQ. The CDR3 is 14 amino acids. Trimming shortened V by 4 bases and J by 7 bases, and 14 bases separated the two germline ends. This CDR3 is CASSSSGGAQPQHF. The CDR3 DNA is TGTGCCAGCAGCTCTTCAGGAGGAGCCCAGCCCCAGCATTTT. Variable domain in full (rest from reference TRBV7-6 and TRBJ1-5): GAGVSQSPRYKVTKRGQDVALRCDPISGHVSLYWYRQALGQGPEFLTYFNYEAQQDKSGLPNDRFSAERPEGSISTLTIQRTEQRDSAMYRCASSSSGGAQPQHFGDGTRLSIL.

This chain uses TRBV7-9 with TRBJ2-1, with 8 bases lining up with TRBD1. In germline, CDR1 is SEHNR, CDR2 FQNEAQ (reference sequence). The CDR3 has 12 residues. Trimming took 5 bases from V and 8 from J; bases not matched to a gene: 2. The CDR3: CASSATGDEQFF. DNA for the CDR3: TGTGCCAGCAGCGCGACAGGGGATGAGCAGTTCTTC.

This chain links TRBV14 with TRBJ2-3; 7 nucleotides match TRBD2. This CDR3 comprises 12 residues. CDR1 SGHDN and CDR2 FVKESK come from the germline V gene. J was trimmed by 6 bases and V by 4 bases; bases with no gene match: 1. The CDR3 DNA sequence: TGTGCCAGCAGCCCCGGGAGGGATACGCAGTATTTT. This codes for CASSPGRDTQYF.

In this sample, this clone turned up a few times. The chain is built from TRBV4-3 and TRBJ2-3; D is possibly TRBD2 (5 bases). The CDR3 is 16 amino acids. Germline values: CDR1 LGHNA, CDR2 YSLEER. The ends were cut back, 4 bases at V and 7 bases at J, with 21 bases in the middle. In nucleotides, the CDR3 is TGCGCCAGCAGCCCCCTGGTTAGGGAGTCCTGGAATACGCAGTATTTT. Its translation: CASSPLVRESWNTQYF.

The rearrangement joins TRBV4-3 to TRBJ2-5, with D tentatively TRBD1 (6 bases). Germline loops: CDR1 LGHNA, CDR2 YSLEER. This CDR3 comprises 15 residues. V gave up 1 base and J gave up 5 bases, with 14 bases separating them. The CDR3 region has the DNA TGCGCCAGCAGCCAAGTCTCCAGGGGCGCTGAGACCCAGTACTTC. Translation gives CASSQVSRGAETQYF.